The rows below give T cell receptor beta chains drawn from one sample of a study of shared clonotypes between healthy human individuals. Using immunoSEQ multiplex PCR, the repertoire was profiled, and TCRdb retains in-frame clones only, with some absent. Of about 470,000 clones in the sample, roughly 83% were seen once. The specimen sequenced was PBMCs. Receptor source: a middle-aged woman in good health. Some clones in this sample may be carry-over from other donors' samples. CDR3s include the opening cysteine and the closing phenylalanine or tryptophan. D genes are given only for firm matches. A row's size may be missing; if present it is once, few, many or a size class.

>.|TRBJ2-7|TRBV5-1|.
CASSLGPGSYEQYF
TGCGCCAGCAGCTTGGGGCCGGGTTCCTACGAGCAGTACTTC
>.|TRBJ2-3|TRBV7-2|.
CASSPLGADTQYF
TGTGCCAGCAGCCCCCTCGGGGCAGATACGCAGTATTTT
>.|TRBJ2-7|TRBV18|.
CASSRDRDYEQYF
TGTGCCAGCTCGCGGGACAGAGACTACGAGCAGTACTTC
>.|TRBJ2-4|TRBV7-2|.
CASSPGLAKNIQYF
TGTGCCAGCAGCCCCGGATTAGCCAAAAACATTCAGTACTTC
>TRBD2|TRBJ2-5|TRBV30|.
CAWSVRPSGNGETQYF
TGTGCCTGGAGTGTACGTCCTAGCGGGAATGGTGAGACCCAGTACTTC
>TRBD1|TRBJ2-7|TRBV18|many
CASSTGTASTYEQYF
TGTGCCAGCTCAACCGGGACAGCCAGCACCTACGAGCAGTACTTC
>TRBD1|TRBJ1-1|TRBV19|.
CASGETGVAFF
TGTGCCAGTGGAGAAACAGGGGTAGCTTTCTTT
>.|TRBJ1-2|TRBV28|.
CASSLLGQTDDFFYGYTF
TGTGCCAGCAGTTTATTGGGCCAGACAGATGACTTTTTCTATGGCTACACCTTC
>.|TRBJ2-2|TRBV2|few
CARLDFTGELFF
TGTGCCAGGTTGGACTTCACCGGGGAGCTGTTTTTT
>.|TRBJ1-4|TRBV6-1|.
CASSEQDRTNEKLFF
TGTGCCAGCAGTGAACAGGACAGAACTAATGAAAAACTGTTTTTT
>TRBD2|TRBJ2-1|TRBV6-1|.
CASSSLAGVLNEQFF
TGTGCCAGCAGTTCATTAGCGGGAGTGCTCAATGAGCAGTTCTTC
>.|TRBJ1-1|TRBV4-2|.
CASSQRAMNTEAFF
TGTGCCAGCAGCCAAAGGGCAATGAACACTGAAGCTTTCTTT
>TRBD2|TRBJ2-7|TRBV27|.
CASSRFLADLSYEQYF
TGTGCCAGCAGTCGGTTCCTAGCGGATCTCTCCTACGAGCAGTACTTC
>.|TRBJ2-7|TRBV18|.
CASSPTGAAKSYEQYF
TGTGCCAGCTCACCAACGGGGGCAGCGAAATCCTACGAGCAGTACTTC
>TRBD1|TRBJ1-4|TRBV30|.
CAWSVQGEKLFF
TGTGCCTGGAGTGTACAGGGGGAAAAACTGTTTTTT
>TRBD2|TRBJ2-5|TRBV5-1|.
CASSSGNSGRAGETQYF
TGCGCCAGCAGCTCTGGGAATAGCGGGAGGGCCGGGGAGACCCAGTACTTC
>.|TRBJ1-4|TRBV15|.
CATSRDRYEKLFF
TGTGCCACCAGCAGAGATAGGTACGAAAAACTGTTTTTT
>.|TRBJ2-5|TRBV27|.
CASSLQRTVASKGSQETQYF
TGTGCCAGCAGTTTACAGAGGACGGTGGCTAGCAAAGGGAGCCAAGAGACCCAGTACTTC
>.|TRBJ2-7|TRBV21-1|.
CASSKVRGGEGREAYEQYF
TGTGCCAGCAGCAAAGTCAGGGGAGGAGAGGGGAGGGAGGCCTACGAGCAGTACTTC
>TRBD1|TRBJ2-1|TRBV10-3|.
CAISEDRDTGNEQFF
TGTGCCATCAGTGAGGACAGGGATACAGGGAATGAGCAGTTCTTC
>TRBD2|TRBJ2-5|TRBV5-1|.
CASSLFPSGSGETQYF
TGCGCCAGCAGCTTGTTCCCTAGCGGGAGCGGTGAGACCCAGTACTTC
>.|TRBJ1-5|TRBV2|.
CASSDQDRSNQPQHF
TGTGCCAGCAGTGACCAGGACAGAAGCAATCAGCCCCAGCATTTT
>TRBD1|TRBJ1-1|TRBV28|.
CASSLRQGAGNTEAFF
TGTGCCAGCAGTTTACGACAGGGGGCCGGGAACACTGAAGCTTTCTTT
>.|TRBJ1-2|TRBV30|.
CASSGGLNYGYTF
TGTGCCTCATCGGGGGGACTTAACTATGGCTACACCTTC
>.|TRBJ1-3|TRBV2|few
CASRGSGNTIYF
TGTGCCAGCAGGGGATCTGGAAACACCATATATTTT
>.|TRBJ2-2|TRBV20-1|.
CSAPRWGELFF
TGCAGTGCCCCCCGGTGGGGGGAGCTGTTTTTT
>.|TRBJ2-5|TRBV5-1|.
CASSPRGNQETQYF
TGCGCCAGCAGCCCCCGGGGGAACCAAGAGACCCAGTACTTC
>.|TRBJ1-2|TRBV5-1|.
CASSPPLGDYGYTF
TGCGCCAGCAGCCCTCCCCTGGGGGACTATGGCTACACCTTC
>.|TRBJ2-3|TRBV7-9|.
CASSLSADTDTQYF
TGTGCCAGCAGTTTGTCTGCGGACACAGATACGCAGTATTTT
>TRBD2|TRBJ2-7|TRBV6-1|many
CASSGLSGSSDEQYF
TGTGCCAGCAGCGGTCTTAGCGGGAGTTCTGACGAGCAGTACTTC
>.|TRBJ2-1|TRBV27|.
CASSPQSGALYNEQFF
TGTGCCAGCAGTCCCCAGAGCGGAGCCTTATACAATGAGCAGTTCTTC
>TRBD2|TRBJ2-1|TRBV7-2|.
CASSPGLARSSYNEQFF
TGTGCCAGCAGCCCCGGACTAGCGAGGAGCTCCTACAATGAGCAGTTCTTC
>TRBD2|TRBJ2-1|TRBV28|.
CASTLGLAGNNEQFF
TGTGCCAGCACCCTGGGACTAGCGGGGAACAATGAGCAGTTCTTC